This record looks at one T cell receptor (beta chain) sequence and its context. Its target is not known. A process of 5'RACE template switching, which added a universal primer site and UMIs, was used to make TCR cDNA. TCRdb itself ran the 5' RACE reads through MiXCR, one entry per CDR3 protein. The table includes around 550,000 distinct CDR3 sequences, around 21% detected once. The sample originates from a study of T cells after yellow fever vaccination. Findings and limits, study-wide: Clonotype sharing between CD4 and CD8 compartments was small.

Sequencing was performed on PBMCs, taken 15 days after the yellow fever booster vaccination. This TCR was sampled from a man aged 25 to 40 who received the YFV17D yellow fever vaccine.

This chain's CDR3 is CATSDLNRGYNEQFF. CDR3 sequence (DNA): TGTGCCACCAGTGATTTAAACAGGGGCTACAATGAGCAGTTCTTC. The V gene is TRBV24-1, the J gene TRBJ2-1, with TRBD1 matching over 7 bases. This CDR3 region has 15 residues. Germline loops: CDR1 KGHDR, CDR2 SFDVKD. The ends lost 1 base at V and 3 bases at J; junction bases unmatched: 2.